The sequence of this T cell receptor (beta chain) was determined in a study of T cell responses to AZD1222 COVID-19 vaccine. Generated by immunoSEQ multiplex PCR, the TCRdb table keeps only in-frame clones and is missing some. The repertoire holds 75,000 to 90,000 clones, with around 90% as singletons. This specimen was peripheral blood, taken on day 0 of AZD1222 vaccination. This TCR was recovered from an adult in good health.

Written as DNA, the CDR3 is TGTGCCACCTGGACTAGCGCAAGCACAGATACGCAGTATTTT. Its translation is CATWTSASTDTQYF. The chain employs TRBV19 and TRBJ2-3; TRBD2 matches 9 bases. Germline V lookup: CDR1 LNHDA, CDR2 SQIVND (reference sequence). The CDR3 has 14 amino acids. The trim removed 10 bases at V and 0 bases at J, leaving 5 bases unmatched. Drawing the rest from reference TRBV19 and TRBJ2-3, the complete variable domain is DGGITQSPKYLFRKEGQNVTLSCEQNLNHDAMYWYRQDPGQGLRLIYYSQIVNDFQKGDIAEGYSVSREKKESFPLTVTSAQKNPTAFYLCATWTSASTDTQYFGPGTRLTVL.